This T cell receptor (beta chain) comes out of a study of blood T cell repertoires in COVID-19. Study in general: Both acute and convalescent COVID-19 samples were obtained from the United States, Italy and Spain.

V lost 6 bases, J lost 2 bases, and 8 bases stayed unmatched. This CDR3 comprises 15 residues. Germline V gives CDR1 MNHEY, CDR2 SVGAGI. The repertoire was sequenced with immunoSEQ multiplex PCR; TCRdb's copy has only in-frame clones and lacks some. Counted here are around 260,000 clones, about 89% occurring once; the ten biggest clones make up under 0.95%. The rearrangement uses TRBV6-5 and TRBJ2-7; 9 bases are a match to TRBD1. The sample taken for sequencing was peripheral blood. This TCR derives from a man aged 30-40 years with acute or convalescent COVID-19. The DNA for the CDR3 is TGTGCCAGCAGGGGTTGGGGACAGGGTACCTACGAGCAGTACTTC. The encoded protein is CASRGWGQGTYEQYF.